These 10 T cell receptor beta chains were all obtained from the same sample, sequenced in a study of Ad26.COV2.S vaccination and SARS-CoV-2 variants. As to treatment: approximately 18 received Ad26.COV2.S at low or high dose, single or two shots; about 5 received placebo; per-sample allocation not given. The samples date from day 63 after the first vaccine or placebo injection. Assay: immunoSEQ multiplex PCR; the TCRdb copy retains only in-frame clones and omits some. The sample has about 400,000 clones, 80% to 90% seen once. The source material was peripheral blood, sampled in a trial of Ad26.COV2.S vaccine versus placebo. All receptors derive from a person between 18 and 60 years old who received the Ad26.COV2.S COVID-19 vaccine or a placebo.

The genes are TRBV18 and TRBJ2-5, with D uncertain. Looked up from germline, CDR1 is KGHSH and CDR2 is LQKENI. Trimming stripped 3 bases from V and 2 bases from J, with 4 bases between. The CDR3 runs to 12 residues. The CDR3 region is CASSPPQETQYF. The CDR3 region has the DNA TGTGCCAGCTCACCCCCACAAGAGACCCAGTACTTC.

The chain combines TRBV5-5 with TRBJ2-3; no definite D call. The CDR3 sequence is 12 residues long. V was pared by 0 bases and J by 6 bases, with 5 bases between. Per the germline V gene, CDR1 is SGHKS and CDR2 is YYEKEE (reference sequence). In DNA form, the CDR3 reads TGTGCCAGCAGCTTGGTGCAGGATACGCAGTATTTT. Protein product: CASSLVQDTQYF.

The chain is built from TRBV7-9 and TRBJ1-1; 8 nucleotides line up with TRBD1. The junction had 8 bases not matched to a gene; V was cut back by 3 bases and J by 2 bases. Germline values: CDR1 SEHNR, CDR2 FQNEAQ (reference sequence). The CDR3 is 16 amino acids. The CDR3 nucleotides read TGTGCCAGCAGCTTTCTGCAGGGGGCAGGAAACACTGAAGCTTTCTTT. As protein: CASSFLQGAGNTEAFF.

Turning to this clone: One end of the junction varies from germline; a read error may be responsible. The chain carries TRBV6-2 or TRBV6-3 and TRBJ2-3, with D maybe TRBD1 (5 bases). The CDR3 spans 12 residues. CDR1 is MNHEY and CDR2 is SVGEGT in the germline V gene. In nucleotides, the CDR3 is TGTGCCAGCAGTTATATGACAGCTACGCAGTATTTT. Protein: CASSYMTATQYF.

This clone has a handful of counts. The chain couples TRBV2 to TRBJ2-1; no clear D gene. Trimming took 2 bases from V and 0 from J, leaving 8 bases between them. CDR1 is SNHLY, CDR2 FYNNEI, per germline. The CDR3 is made up of 15 amino acids. CDR3 sequence reads: CASSEPASSYNEQFF. The CDR3 DNA sequence: TGTGCCAGCAGTGAACCTGCCAGCTCCTACAATGAGCAGTTCTTC.

The chain couples TRBV7-6 to TRBJ1-1; D ambiguous. CDR3 size: 16 residues. Germline loops: CDR1 SGHVS, CDR2 FNYEAQ. Trimming pared 5 bases from V and 0 bases from J, leaving 16 bases between. CDR3 sequence (DNA): TGTGCCAGCAGCCTAGGGATCCCCTCATTGAACACTGAAGCTTTCTTT. Its translation is CASSLGIPSLNTEAFF. The full variable domain, rest sourced from reference TRBV7-6 and TRBJ1-1, is GAGVSQSPRYKVTKRGQDVALRCDPISGHVSLYWYRQALGQGPEFLTYFNYEAQQDKSGLPNDRFSAERPEGSISTLTIQRTEQRDSAMYRCASSLGIPSLNTEAFFGQGTRLTVV.

The chain recombines TRBV27 with TRBJ2-2; D remains ambiguous. V was shortened by 0 bases and J by 7 bases, with 6 bases between the two germline ends. Per germline, CDR1 MNHEY and CDR2 SMNVEV (reference sequence). The CDR3 has 13 residues. CDR3 amino acids: CASSLSRSGELFF. The CDR3 DNA follows: TGTGCCAGCAGTTTATCGAGGAGCGGGGAGCTGTTTTTT.

The chain links TRBV15 to TRBJ2-2, with a possible D match to TRBD2 (6 bases). The CDR3 consists of 15 residues. V was pared by 3 bases and J by 1 base, with 9 bases between. In germline, CDR1 is LNHNV, CDR2 YYDKDF (reference sequence). The CDR3: CATSSLGGNTGELFF. CDR3 nucleotide sequence: TGTGCCACCAGCAGTCTCGGGGGGAACACCGGGGAGCTGTTTTTT.

The V call is TRBV6-1, the J call TRBJ1-5; tentative D call: TRBD1 (6 bases). Per the germline V gene, CDR1 is MNHNS and CDR2 is SASEGT. The V end lost 6 bases, the J end lost 1 base, and 10 bases lay between the germline ends. The CDR3 sequence is 14 residues long. The CDR3 sequence: CASRRDTSNQPQHF. CDR3 nucleotides: TGTGCCAGCAGGAGGGACACCAGCAATCAGCCCCAGCATTTT.

The J gene is TRBJ1-5, the V gene TRBV9; D uncertain. The CDR3 totals 15 residues. CDR1 is SGDLS, CDR2 YYNGEE, per germline. Between the trimmed V and J ends, which lost 0 bases and 3 bases, there was a span of 10 bases. CDR3 sequence: CASSVANGPNQPQHF. In DNA form, the CDR3 reads TGTGCCAGCAGCGTAGCCAACGGCCCCAATCAGCCCCAGCATTTT.